One sample yielded the 19 T cell receptor beta chains listed below, sequenced in a study of CXCR3-negative and CXCR3-positive naive CD8 T cells. The TRB cDNA libraries were prepared by 5' RACE with UMI labels. TCRdb reprocessed the 5' RACE reads, keeping one entry per CDR3 protein, no DNA. The sample table includes about 89,000 distinct CDR3 sequences. Antigens of these TCRs are unknown. Study conclusions and caveats: CXCR3-negative naive cells had less hydrophobic TRB CDR3s than did CXCR3-positive naive cells.

Sequenced sample: naive CXCR3+ CD8+ T cells from blood. The sample's subset: CD45RO-CCR7+CD27+CD95- naive CD8+ T cells expressing CXCR3 (TNR3+). These receptors all stem from a human donor in good health. Some clones in this sample may be carry-over from other donors' samples.

The rearrangement joins TRBV6-5 to TRBJ2-1; TCRdb returns TRBD2, unconfirmable since there is no DNA. The CDR3 has 14 residues. CDR1 is MNHEY, CDR2 SVGAGI, per germline. CDR3 residues: CASSYSGSGNEQFF.

CDR3 loop: CASSSSDRVYGYTF. V is TRBV28 and J is TRBJ1-2; TCRdb's assignment of TRBD1 cannot be checked, as there is no DNA. The CDR3 covers 14 residues. Germline CDR1 reads MDHEN; CDR2 reads SYDVKM.

The chain is built from TRBV7-8 and TRBJ2-5; TCRdb names TRBD1, which stays unverified in the absence of DNA. The CDR3 has 16 amino acids. The germline CDR1 and CDR2 sequences are SGHVS and FQNEAQ. The CDR3: CASSLGGQGLTETQYF.

The chain has TRBV28 and TRBJ2-2; TCRdb indicates TRBD2, and absent DNA this call remains unverified. Germline CDR1 reads MDHEN; CDR2 reads SYDVKM. The CDR3 has 13 residues. CDR3: CASTLGGTGELFF.

The chain links TRBV9 to TRBJ2-7. CDR1 and CDR2 from the germline V gene are SGDLS and YYNGEE. The CDR3 has 14 residues. The CDR3 reads CASSNSGTTYEQYF.

The chain is built from TRBV2 and TRBJ1-1. CDR3 size: 14 residues. Germline loops: CDR1 SNHLY, CDR2 FYNNEI. CDR3 protein: CASRDNTLNTEAFF.

The genes are TRBV6-6 and TRBJ2-7; absent DNA, TCRdb's TRBD2 call cannot be checked. Germline values: CDR1 MNHNY, CDR2 SVGAGI (reference sequence). This CDR3 has 13 residues. CDR3 sequence: CASSYLGQYEQYF.

The V call is TRBV5-1, the J call TRBJ1-2. This CDR3 has 12 amino acids. Germline CDR1 SGHRS, CDR2 YFSETQ. CDR3 residues: CASSPSGEGYTF.

This chain links TRBV5-1 with TRBJ2-3; TCRdb returns TRBD1, unconfirmable since there is no DNA. Germline CDR1 reads SGHRS; CDR2 reads YFSETQ. This CDR3 has 14 amino acids. The chain's CDR3 is CASSVGQGADTQYF.

The chain recombines TRBV4-3 with TRBJ1-2. The CDR3 has 14 residues. Looked up from germline, CDR1 is LGHNA and CDR2 is YSLEER. CDR3 loop: CASSQELTNYGYTF.

This chain connects TRBV15 to TRBJ2-3; TCRdb selects TRBD2, and the lack of DNA leaves this call unchecked. This CDR3 spans 14 amino acids. In germline, CDR1 is LNHNV, CDR2 YYDKDF (reference sequence). CDR3 sequence: CATWEGGGTDTQYF.

The chain has TRBV29-1 and TRBJ2-4. This CDR3 is 14 amino acids long. Germline CDR1 reads SQVTM; CDR2 reads ANQGSEA. The CDR3 here is CSVEDHLAKNIQYF.

This rearrangement joins TRBV14 to TRBJ1-3. The CDR3 is made up of 15 amino acids. CDR1 and CDR2 (germline): SGHDN, FVKESK. Here the CDR3 reads CASSQDMTSGNTIYF.

The genes are TRBV28 and TRBJ2-3; TCRdb's D gene call, TRBD2, goes unchecked for lack of DNA. Germline CDR1 is MDHEN and CDR2 is SYDVKM. There are 17 residues in the CDR3. This CDR3 is CASSSSVAGGPFNTQYF.

The genes are TRBV7-3 and TRBJ2-5. CDR3 size: 13 residues. From germline, CDR1 is SGHTA and CDR2 FQGTGA. This chain's CDR3 is CASSSGFPETQYF.

V gene TRBV12-3 or TRBV12-4 combines with J gene TRBJ1-1; absent DNA, TCRdb's TRBD1 call cannot be checked. CDR3 length: 13 amino acids. The CDR3 sequence: CASIAGMNTEAFF.

V gene TRBV6-6 combines with J gene TRBJ2-3; TCRdb calls TRBD2, which cannot be checked without DNA. Looked up from germline, CDR1 is MNHNY and CDR2 is SVGAGI (reference sequence). The CDR3 totals 15 residues. The CDR3 sequence is CASSYYSGSADTQYF.

The chain joins TRBV7-2 to TRBJ2-7; TCRdb names TRBD1, which stays unverified in the absence of DNA. In germline, CDR1 is SGHTA, CDR2 FQGNSA. CDR3 length: 15 amino acids. The CDR3 spells CASSLWSQGAEEQYF.

This chain connects TRBV3-1 to TRBJ2-5; the D gene TCRdb calls, TRBD1, cannot be checked with no DNA. The CDR3 is 15 amino acids. The germline V gene encodes CDR1 LGHDT and CDR2 YNNKEL (reference sequence). CDR3 residues: CASSQEVGRQETQYF.